One and the same sample provided the 14 T cell receptor beta chains below, sequenced in a study of persistence of HIV-infected CD4 T cells. Lysates of CMV-infected fibroblasts at about 10 ug/mL stimulated these cells. Sorted nonresponding memory CD4+ T cells were CD40L-negative, CD69-negative, CD45RO-high. These receptors are not linked to any known antigen. This was the immunoSEQ version 4 assay in survey mode. Sequencing used immunoSEQ multiplex PCR; TCRdb keeps in-frame clones, though not all of them. The profile shows 30,000 or so clones, 65% to 90% of them singletons. The sample was CD4+ T cells sorted from PBMCs after roughly 17-hour stimulation, taken from a patient who received antiretroviral therapy. The receptors were sampled from an adult man with HIV who was CMV-seropositive.

The V and J genes are TRBV4-3 and TRBJ2-7; D is uncertain. This CDR3 has 13 amino acids. Trimming left V 0 bases short and J 7 bases short, with 10 bases between. CDR1 and CDR2 from the germline V gene are LGHNA and YSLEER. This chain's CDR3 is CASSQEIKTEQYF. The CDR3 coding sequence is TGCGCCAGCAGCCAAGAAATTAAGACTGAGCAGTACTTC.

This clone was detected only once. V is TRBV12-5 and J is TRBJ2-3; D not certain. The CDR3 extends over 14 amino acids. CDR1 and CDR2 (germline): LGHNT, FRNRAP. V was clipped by 1 base and J by 3 bases, with 8 bases between them. The CDR3 spells CASGLGHSTDTQYF. The CDR3 DNA is TGTGCTAGTGGTTTGGGACATTCAACAGATACGCAGTATTTT. The variable domain in full, with the rest retrieved from reference TRBV12-5 and TRBJ2-3, is DARVTQTPRHKVTEMGQEVTMRCQPILGHNTVFWYRQTMMQGLELLAYFRNRAPLDDSGMPKDRFSAEMPDATLATLKIQPSEPRDSAVYFCASGLGHSTDTQYFGPGTRLTVL.

V and J are TRBV5-5 and TRBJ2-7; possibly TRBD2 for D (6 bases). Germline-derived CDR1 and CDR2 are SGHKS and YYEKEE (reference sequence). The V gene lost 0 bases and the J gene lost 3 bases, with 10 bases spanning the gap. This CDR3 comprises 14 residues. This CDR3 is CASSLVSGSYEQYF. The CDR3 DNA sequence: TGTGCCAGCAGCTTGGTATCCGGGAGCTACGAGCAGTACTTC.

This clone was counted between two and nine times. The chain joins TRBV12-5 to TRBJ1-5; D is uncertain. The CDR3 extends over 12 amino acids. Trimming left V 1 base short and J 10 bases short, with 8 bases between. Looked up from germline, CDR1 is LGHNT and CDR2 is FRNRAP. The CDR3 DNA follows: TGTGCTAGTGGTTTGGCCTCTGGTCCCCAGCATTTT. Protein sequence: CASGLASGPQHF. Full variable domain (remainder filled in from reference TRBV12-5 and TRBJ1-5): DARVTQTPRHKVTEMGQEVTMRCQPILGHNTVFWYRQTMMQGLELLAYFRNRAPLDDSGMPKDRFSAEMPDATLATLKIQPSEPRDSAVYFCASGLASGPQHFGDGTRLSIL.

V is TRBV11-2 and J is TRBJ2-1; 7 bases match TRBD1. V shed 4 bases and J 3 bases; nucleotides not matched to a gene: 6. CDR1 and CDR2 (germline): SGHAT, FQNNGV. The CDR3 totals 15 residues. CDR3 sequence reads: CASSSPRDSYNEQFF. CDR3 DNA: TGTGCCAGCAGCTCGCCCCGGGACAGCTACAATGAGCAGTTCTTC. The full variable domain, with the rest looked up from reference TRBV11-2 and TRBJ2-1, is EAGVAQSPRYKIIEKRQSVAFWCNPISGHATLYWYQQILGQGPKLLIQFQNNGVVDDSQLPKDRFSAERLKGVDSTLKIQPAKLEDSAVYLCASSSPRDSYNEQFFGPGTRLTVL.

CDR3 sequence: CASSPEGLYEQYF. CDR3 in DNA: TGCGCCAGCAGCCCTGAAGGGCTCTACGAGCAGTACTTC. The J gene is TRBJ2-7, the V gene TRBV5-1; D not resolved. Per germline, CDR1 SGHRS and CDR2 YFSETQ. This CDR3 comprises 13 residues. Between the trimmed V and J ends, which lost 4 bases and 3 bases, there was a span of 11 bases.

The chain couples TRBV28 to TRBJ1-2, with D possibly matching TRBD1 (5 bases). CDR1 is MDHEN and CDR2 is SYDVKM in the germline V gene. This CDR3 comprises 12 residues. V was cut by 6 bases and J by 0 bases, with 5 bases left in between. This CDR3 is CASRTANYGYTF. The CDR3 bases are TGTGCCAGCAGGACAGCTAACTATGGCTACACCTTC.

The chain employs TRBV15 and TRBJ1-1; 9 nucleotides line up with TRBD1. V lost 1 base, J lost 3 bases, and 3 bases stayed unmatched. The length of the CDR3 is 15 residues. Germline CDR1 reads LNHNV; CDR2 reads YYDKDF (reference sequence). This CDR3 reads CATSRVTGGYTEAFF. In DNA, the CDR3 is TGTGCCACCAGCAGAGTGACAGGGGGGTACACTGAAGCTTTCTTT.

The chain carries TRBV5-1 and TRBJ2-6; D is ambiguous. The CDR3 runs 16 residues. Trimming cost V 4 bases and J 0 bases, with 11 bases left between them. Germline V gene data show CDR1 as SGHRS and CDR2 as YFSETQ. The CDR3 reads CASSVRPFSGANVLTF. The CDR3 region has the DNA TGCGCCAGCAGCGTTAGACCCTTCTCTGGGGCCAACGTCCTGACTTTC.

This chain connects TRBV5-1 to TRBJ1-2; a weak D match, TRBD1 (5 bases). Germline CDR1 is SGHRS and CDR2 is YFSETQ. V was shortened by 0 bases and J by 6 bases, with 6 bases between the two germline ends. This CDR3 comprises 12 residues. CDR3 residues: CASSLGTNGYTF. The CDR3 DNA sequence: TGCGCCAGCAGCTTGGGGACAAATGGCTACACCTTC.

This clone showed up just once. The chain combines TRBV6-5 with TRBJ2-2; D may match TRBD1 or TRBD2 (6 bases each). Per the germline V gene, CDR1 is MNHEY and CDR2 is SVGAGI. CDR3 length: 15 residues. Trimming shortened V by 7 bases and J by 0 bases, and 12 bases separated the two germline ends. The DNA of the CDR3 is TGTGCCAGCACCTTGAGGGGGGCGAACACCGGGGAGCTGTTTTTT. This codes for CASTLRGANTGELFF.

The gene calls are TRBV4-1 and TRBJ1-2; maybe TRBD1 (5 bases). Per germline, CDR1 MGHRA and CDR2 YSYEKL. With 1 base removed from V and 6 bases from J, the gap between germline ends came to 12 bases. The CDR3 runs to 14 residues. CDR3 protein: CASSQVRKGDGYTF. The DNA for the CDR3 is TGCGCCAGCAGCCAAGTTAGGAAAGGGGATGGCTACACCTTC.

The sample holds a few counts of this clone. This chain links TRBV19 with TRBJ1-5; TRBD1 might be the D (5 bases). Germline V lookup: CDR1 LNHDA, CDR2 SQIVND (reference sequence). V lost 3 bases to trimming and J lost 2 bases, with 14 bases between them. The CDR3 is 16 amino acids. CDR3 sequence reads: CASSMGPGVGNQPQHF. The CDR3, as DNA: TGTGCCAGTAGTATGGGGCCCGGGGTAGGCAATCAGCCCCAGCATTTT.

The chain employs TRBV6-5 and TRBJ1-2, with TRBD1 matching 8 bases. V lost 6 bases and J lost 8; bases outside the gene matches: 8. The CDR3 has 13 residues. Per germline, CDR1 MNHEY and CDR2 SVGAGI. The CDR3 is CASRDRTGPGYTF. CDR3 in DNA: TGTGCCAGCAGGGATAGGACAGGGCCCGGCTACACCTTC.